This T cell receptor (beta chain) was sequenced in a study of Ad26.COV2.S vaccination and SARS-CoV-2 variants. Study conclusions and caveats: Vaccinees reportedly had broad spike-specific CD8+ and CD4+ T cell responses. Placebo and vaccine recipients had non-spike TCR breadth that was similar.

Treatment specified: some 20 received Ad26.COV2.S at low or high dose, single or two shots; several received placebo; per-sample allocation not given. The samples were gathered on day 63 after the first injection of vaccine or placebo. An Ad26 vector carrying the Wuhan-strain SARS-CoV-2 spike served as the vaccine. Losses at the gene ends were 4 bases for V and 5 bases for J; bases not matched to a gene: 0. The CDR3 extends over 12 amino acids. The assay was immunoSEQ multiplex PCR, and TCRdb's table has in-frame clones only and misses some. The sample contains around 380,000 clones, less than 90% of which appear only once. Regarding this clone: Its antigen is as yet unknown.

Sequencing was performed on peripheral blood, taken in a trial of Ad26.COV2.S vaccine versus placebo. This receptor was taken from a person between 18 and 65 years old who received the Ad26.COV2.S COVID-19 vaccine or a placebo. The J gene is TRBJ2-7, the V gene TRBV12-3 or TRBV12-4; 9 bases line up with TRBD1. The CDR3 spells CASSWTGDEQYF. The CDR3 DNA reads as TGTGCCAGCAGTTGGACAGGGGACGAGCAGTACTTC.